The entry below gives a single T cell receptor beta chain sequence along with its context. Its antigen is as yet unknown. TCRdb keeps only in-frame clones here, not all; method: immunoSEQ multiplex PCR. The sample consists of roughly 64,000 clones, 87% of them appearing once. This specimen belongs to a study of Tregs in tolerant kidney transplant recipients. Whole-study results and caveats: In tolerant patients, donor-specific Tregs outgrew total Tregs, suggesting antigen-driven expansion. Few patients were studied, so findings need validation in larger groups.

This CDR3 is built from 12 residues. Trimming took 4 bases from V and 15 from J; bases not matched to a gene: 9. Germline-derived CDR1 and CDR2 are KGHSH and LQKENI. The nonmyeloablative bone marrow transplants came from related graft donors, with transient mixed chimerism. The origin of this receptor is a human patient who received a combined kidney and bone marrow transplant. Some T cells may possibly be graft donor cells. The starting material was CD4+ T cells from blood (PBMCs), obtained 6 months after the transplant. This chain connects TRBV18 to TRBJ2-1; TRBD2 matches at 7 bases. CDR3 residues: CASSLTSEKGFF. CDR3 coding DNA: TGTGCCAGCTCACTAACTAGCGAGAAGGGGTTCTTC.